In its sample, the clone carrying this T cell receptor (beta chain) was seen a few times. The sample originates from a study of T-cell reconstitution after alpha-beta-depleted transplantation in children. Unique molecular identifiers featured in how the TCRbeta library was prepared. TCRdb ran MiXCR on the PCR reads and lists one entry per CDR3 protein. The table lists a few hundred thousand distinct CDR3 sequences, 10% of them singletons. The V end lost 7 bases, the J end lost 2 bases, and 8 bases lay between the germline ends. Germline V gives CDR1 SGHTA, CDR2 FQGTGA. The CDR3 is made up of 13 amino acids.

The sequence was collected from a human donor who donated a stem cell graft to a child with acute lymphoblastic leukemia. The rearrangement links TRBV7-3 to TRBJ2-2; D remains unclear. The sequenced sample was PBMCs from the stem cell graft donor, obtained from the stem cell graft. As DNA, the CDR3 is TGTGCCAGCACCCTAACTAACACCGGGGAGCTGTTTTTT. Amino acids: CASTLTNTGELFF.